This section outlines one T cell receptor (beta chain) sequence together with its context. Its antigen is still unknown. Cocultured for around six days at 37°C were the mixed lymphocyte reaction cells. This CDR3 spans 15 amino acids. Germline V gene data show CDR1 as SNHLY and CDR2 as FYNNEI. Trimming pared 2 bases from V and 5 bases from J, leaving 15 bases between. These data are taken from a study of siplizumab effects on memory and regulatory T cells. Profiled with immunoSEQ multiplex PCR; TCRdb holds only in-frame clones, not every one. Of roughly 5,300 clones listed, 50% are singletons. The chain uses TRBV2 and TRBJ1-1; D perhaps matches TRBD1 (6 bases). The receptor was derived from a human donor in good health; the cells came from an allogeneic mixed lymphocyte reaction. Some clones in this sample may be carry-over from other donors' samples. Sequenced material: CFSE-low (dividing) CD8+ T cells sorted from an allogeneic mixed lymphocyte reaction. The CDR3 loop is CASSEYSGTITEAFF. The DNA of the CDR3 is TGTGCCAGCAGTGAATATTCCGGGACAATAACTGAAGCTTTCTTT.